Listed here is a single T cell receptor (beta chain). Its antigen is not identified. This entry belongs to a study of post-analysis software for immune sequencing data. Study background: Included courses were relapsing-remitting and secondary progressive multiple sclerosis; progressive-relapsing multiple sclerosis was also included.

The CDR3 is 14 residues long. Looked up from germline, CDR1 is KGHSH and CDR2 is LQKENI. V was clipped by 3 bases and J by 0 bases, with 8 bases between them. Prepared libraries of TCR beta cDNA carried unique molecular identifiers. TCRdb reprocessed the PCR reads with MiXCR, giving one entry per CDR3 protein. The repertoire holds approximately 660,000 distinct CDR3 sequences, roughly three fifths seen once, with over 9% in the top ten. General observations from the study: When patients were compared with controls, a handful of TRBV segments were more frequent, TRBV5-6, TRBV5-1 and TRBV20-1 among them.

The chain joins TRBV18 to TRBJ2-5; no definite D call. The specimen was blood. This receptor was taken from a girl aged 2 to 9 with multiple sclerosis. The chain's CDR3 is CASSPGRDQETQYF. The CDR3 DNA sequence: TGTGCCAGCTCACCGGGCCGGGACCAAGAGACCCAGTACTTC.